What follows describes a single TCR beta chain. Its antigen is not identified. Positive CCR7 selection of CD45RO-negative cells yielded the naive CD8 cells, and terminally differentiated effector memory CD45RA+ cells were excluded. The data originate from a study of shared clonotypes between healthy human individuals. Findings and limits, study-wide: Memory subsets generally showed smaller estimated richness than naive subsets did. Shared across several donors were 4% to 5% of the naive CD4 clonotypes.

Trimming shortened V by 0 bases and J by 4 bases, and 7 bases separated the two germline ends. This CDR3 is 15 amino acids long. CDR1 MNHNS and CDR2 SASEGT come from the germline V gene. Method: immunoSEQ multiplex PCR; TCRdb's copy keeps in-frame clones and lacks some. Among 1.5 million to 2.5 million clones, less than 95% were seen once, and the ten largest hold 1.2%. The chain employs TRBV6-1 and TRBJ1-6; possibly TRBD1 for D (5 bases). Specimen: naive CD8+ T cells sorted from blood. The clonotype was recovered from a man younger than 35 in good health. CDR3 in amino acids: CASSEAAGYNSPLHF. The CDR3 bases are TGTGCCAGCAGTGAAGCTGCAGGGTATAATTCACCCCTCCACTTT.